The 27 T cell receptor beta chains below come from one sample, sequenced in a study of blood T cells in healthy people across ages. Primed by a sample-barcoded 5' primer and a J-beta primer mix, a second PCR proceeded for roughly 7 to 12 cycles. MiXCR was run by TCRdb on the 5' RACE reads, yielding one entry per CDR3 protein. The sample shows around 850,000 distinct CDR3 sequences, about 37% of them seen only once. The sequenced sample was blood. These receptors were obtained from a man aged 18-30 years in good health.

The chain employs TRBV9 and TRBJ2-1, with TRBD2 matching over 8 bases. J was trimmed by 13 bases and V by 4 bases; bases with no gene match: 7. The CDR3 extends over 12 amino acids. Per the germline V gene, CDR1 is SGDLS and CDR2 is YYNGEE. DNA for the CDR3: TGTGCCAGCAGCCCCGCGGGGGGACCACAGTTCTTC. Translating gives CASSPAGGPQFF.

The chain employs TRBV7-2 and TRBJ1-1, with unresolved D. V lost 1 base to trimming and J lost 1 base, with 16 bases between them. The CDR3 loop spans 17 amino acids. CDR1 is SGHTA, CDR2 FQGNSA, per germline. The chain's CDR3 is CASSLGTSTRENTEAFF. The CDR3 nucleotides read TGTGCCAGCAGCTTAGGCACCTCGACAAGGGAGAACACTGAAGCTTTCTTT.

A single count supports this clonotype. The J gene is TRBJ1-5, the V gene TRBV27; D remains ambiguous. Deletions cut 5 bases from V and 5 bases from J, with 10 bases between. The CDR3 runs to 13 residues. CDR1 and CDR2 (germline): MNHEY, SMNVEV (reference sequence). CDR3 in amino acids: CASSAKSYQPQHF. DNA for the CDR3: TGTGCCAGCAGTGCTAAAAGTTATCAGCCCCAGCATTTT.

This clonotype has at least ten counts. The rearrangement joins TRBV4-2 to TRBJ2-1; possible D gene TRBD1, 5 bases. This CDR3 region has 15 residues. CDR1 is LGHNA, CDR2 YNFKEQ, per germline. Trimming removed 5 bases at V and 7 bases at J, with 18 bases between. CDR3 sequence reads: CASSSRGQGLNEQFF. In nucleotides, the CDR3 is TGTGCCAGCAGCTCAAGAGGCCAGGGCCTGAATGAGCAGTTCTTC.

Regarding this clonotype: One end of the junction fails to match germline, which may point to a read error. The V gene is TRBV28, the J gene TRBJ2-1; tentatively, D is TRBD1 or TRBD2 (5 bases each). The CDR3 consists of 18 residues. CDR1 is MDHEN and CDR2 is SYDVKM in the germline V gene. The CDR3, as DNA: TGTGCCAGCAGTTTTGGGCCGGGACCCCAAAGCTCCTACAAGGAGCAGTTCTTC. It specifies CASSFGPGPQSSYKEQFF.

This clonotype turned up a few times. This chain uses TRBV7-9 with TRBJ2-7; 7 bases match TRBD1. J was trimmed by 7 bases and V by 4 bases; bases with no gene match: 7. This CDR3 comprises 13 residues. The germline gives CDR1 SEHNR, CDR2 FQNEAQ (reference sequence). The CDR3 bases are TGTGCCAGCAGCTACAGGGGACACAATGAGCAGTACTTC. The encoded protein is CASSYRGHNEQYF.

J is TRBJ2-2 and V is TRBV5-1; D ambiguous. The CDR3 runs to 14 residues. CDR1 and CDR2 (germline): SGHRS, YFSETQ. V was shortened by 0 bases and J by 5 bases, with 8 bases between the two germline ends. The CDR3 reads CASSLEVITGELFF. The CDR3 nucleotides are TGCGCCAGCAGCTTGGAGGTCATTACCGGGGAGCTGTTTTTT. The variable domain in full, with the rest retrieved from reference TRBV5-1 and TRBJ2-2, is KAGVTQTPRYLIKTRGQQVTLSCSPISGHRSVSWYQQTPGQGLQFLFEYFSETQRNKGNFPGRFSGRQFSNSRSEMNVSTLELGDSALYLCASSLEVITGELFFGEGSRLTVL.

A note on this clonotype: A much larger clone differs from this one at a single base, so this may be a read error. The chain is built from TRBV5-1 and TRBJ2-3; D remains unclear. Germline values: CDR1 SGHRS, CDR2 YFSETQ. This CDR3 spans 14 amino acids. CDR3 sequence reads: CASSLTYLTDMQYF. For the CDR3, the DNA is TGCGCCAGCAGCTTGACCTACCTCACAGATATGCAGTATTTT.

This clonotype was found many times. This chain connects TRBV7-2 to TRBJ2-1, with D hard to call. V lost 3 bases and J lost 4, with 13 bases in between. Germline lookup yields CDR1 SGHTA and CDR2 FQGNSA. This CDR3 comprises 15 residues. Here the CDR3 reads CASSFGWVGYNEQFF. In DNA, the CDR3 is TGTGCCAGCAGCTTTGGGTGGGTTGGGTACAATGAGCAGTTCTTC.

On this clonotype itself: One end of the junction varies from germline; a read error may be responsible. The chain carries TRBV5-8 and TRBJ2-5; D gene unclear. CDR1 and CDR2 (germline): SGHTS, YDEGEE. The CDR3 length is 16 residues. The CDR3 protein is CASTLGLAAAQETQYF. In DNA, the CDR3 is TGTGCCAGCACCTTGGGTTTGGCAGCAGCACAAGAGACCCAGTACTTC. The full variable domain, rest sourced from reference TRBV5-8 and TRBJ2-5, is EAGVTQSPTHLIKTRGQQATLRCSPISGHTSVYWYQQALGLGLQFLLWYDEGEERNRGNFPPRFSGRQFPNYSSELNVNALELEDSALYLCASTLGLAAAQETQYFGPGTRLLVL.

The DNA of the CDR3 is TGCGCCAGCAGCCTGAGTGTGGGGTCCCTCCAAGAGACCCAGTACTTC. It is translated as CASSLSVGSLQETQYF. The chain is built from TRBV5-1 and TRBJ2-5; D gene ambiguous. Germline V gene data show CDR1 as SGHRS and CDR2 as YFSETQ. CDR3 length: 16 residues. Trimming stripped 4 bases from V and 1 base from J, with 17 bases between.

This clonotype was detected a few times. The rearrangement joins TRBV10-3 to TRBJ2-5; TRBD2 matches 9 bases. J gave up 4 bases and V 11 bases, and 8 bases lay outside the gene matches. In germline, CDR1 is ENHRY, CDR2 SYGVKD. The CDR3 sequence is 13 residues long. CDR3 protein: CAAGGTSPETQYF. CDR3 bases: TGTGCCGCGGGAGGGACTAGCCCAGAGACCCAGTACTTC.

Many counts were recorded for this clonotype. This sequence joins TRBV6-6 and TRBJ2-1; D possibly corresponds to TRBD1 (6 bases). The CDR3 contains 12 residues. Germline CDR1 and CDR2: MNHNY and SVGAGI (reference sequence). The ends were cut back, 4 bases at V and 8 bases at J, with 9 bases in the middle. Here the CDR3 DNA reads TGTGCCAGCAGTTTCCGACAGGATGAGCAGTTCTTC. Translated: CASSFRQDEQFF.

This clonotype was seen only a few times. The genes are TRBV10-3 and TRBJ1-6; D may be TRBD1 (6 bases). With 11 bases removed from V and 7 bases from J, the gap between germline ends came to 15 bases. This CDR3 is 13 amino acids long. Germline CDR1 and CDR2: ENHRY and SYGVKD. CDR3 nucleotide sequence: TGTGCCGTGCACAGGGCGCTAAATTCACCCCTCCACTTT. Translation gives CAVHRALNSPLHF.

There are a few counts of this clonotype. The V and J genes are TRBV4-2 and TRBJ1-1; D remains unclear. CDR3 size: 12 residues. Germline CDR1 and CDR2: LGHNA and YNFKEQ. Trimming pared 0 bases from V and 10 bases from J, leaving 9 bases between. CDR3 coding DNA: TGTGCCAGCAGCCAAGAGGGCCCCGTAGCTTTCTTT. This codes for CASSQEGPVAFF.

J is TRBJ2-3 and V is TRBV7-2; D is possibly TRBD1 (5 bases). V lost 1 base and J 2 bases, leaving 10 bases between the germline ends. Germline values: CDR1 SGHTA, CDR2 FQGNSA. The CDR3 has 15 amino acids. CDR3 amino acids: CASSLGGVYTDTQYF. CDR3 in DNA: TGTGCCAGCAGCTTAGGGGGCGTCTACACAGATACGCAGTATTTT. Combining the CDR3 with reference TRBV7-2 and TRBJ2-3 gives the whole variable domain GAGVSQSPSNKVTEKGKDVELRCDPISGHTALYWYRQSLGQGLEFLIYFQGNSAPDKSGLPSDRFSAERTGGSVSTLTIQRTQQEDSAVYLCASSLGGVYTDTQYFGPGTRLTVL.

This clonotype was counted once. A read error may produce the germline difference seen at one junction end. V is TRBV30 and J is TRBJ2-7, with unresolved D. In germline, CDR1 is GTSNPN, CDR2 SVGIG (reference sequence). CDR3 length: 10 residues. CDR3 coding DNA: TGTGCCTGGGGTGTGGGCGAGCAGTACTTC. Translation gives CAWGVGEQYF.

The V call is TRBV29-1, the J call TRBJ1-2, with D unresolved. Trimming shortened V by 1 base and J by 3 bases, and 6 bases separated the two germline ends. The CDR3 totals 12 residues. In germline, CDR1 is SQVTM, CDR2 ANQGSEA. The CDR3 DNA sequence: TGCAGCGTTGAAGTGGAGTACTATGGCTACACCTTC. Protein: CSVEVEYYGYTF. Full variable domain (remainder filled in from reference TRBV29-1 and TRBJ1-2): SAVISQKPSRDICQRGTSLTIQCQVDSQVTMMFWYRQQPGQSLTLIATANQGSEATYESGFVIDKFPISRPNLTFSTLTVSNMSPEDSSIYLCSVEVEYYGYTFGSGTRLTVV.

For this clonotype: A much more abundant neighbour one base away suggests this may be a read error. The chain combines TRBV7-3 with TRBJ2-3; D tentatively fits TRBD1 or TRBD2 (5 bases each). This CDR3 has 17 amino acids. The V end lost 4 bases, the J end lost 3 bases, and 20 bases lay between the germline ends. Germline V gene sequence: CDR1 SGHTA, CDR2 FQGTGA. CDR3 region: CASSSGRAFYPTDTQYF. CDR3 DNA sequence: TGTGCCAGCAGCTCGGGACGGGCCTTCTATCCGACAGATACGCAGTATTTT.

J is TRBJ2-5 and V is TRBV6-5, with a tentative D call TRBD1 (6 bases). Trimming stripped 5 bases from V and 3 bases from J, with 13 bases between. The length of the CDR3 is 14 residues. Germline CDR1 is MNHEY and CDR2 is SVGAGI. The CDR3 region is CASSISRTEETQYF. In DNA, the CDR3 is TGTGCCAGCAGTATTTCACGGACAGAAGAGACCCAGTACTTC.

DNA for the CDR3: TGTGCCAGCAGCTTGGGTCAGGGAAGCACCGGGGAGCTGTTTTTT. This codes for CASSLGQGSTGELFF. V usage is TRBV7-3 and J usage is TRBJ2-2, with D perhaps TRBD1 (5 bases). The germline V and J ends were trimmed by 3 bases and 4 bases, with 12 bases remaining between them. Germline V gene lookup returns CDR1 SGHTA and CDR2 FQGTGA. This CDR3 is 15 amino acids long. The full variable domain, in which reference TRBV7-3 and TRBJ2-2 provide the parts outside the CDR3, is GAGVSQTPSNKVTEKGKYVELRCDPISGHTALYWYRQSLGQGPEFLIYFQGTGAADDSGLPNDRFFAVRPEGSVSTLKIQRTERGDSAVYLCASSLGQGSTGELFFGEGSRLTVL.

The table lists this clonotype with a few counts. The rearrangement links TRBV10-3 to TRBJ1-4; D not resolved. Trimming took off 4 bases at V and 4 bases at J, with 7 bases between the two ends. The CDR3 covers 13 residues. CDR1 and CDR2 (germline): ENHRY, SYGVKD. Here the CDR3 DNA reads TGTGCCATCAGTGCCACAGTTAATGAAAAACTGTTTTTT. It codes for CAISATVNEKLFF.

In the case of this clonotype: A read error may be the cause here, since a much bigger clone is one base away. This sequence joins TRBV20-1 and TRBJ2-5; D assignment may be TRBD1 or TRBD2 (6 bases each). Per the germline V gene, CDR1 is DFQATT and CDR2 is SNEGSKA (reference sequence). The CDR3 is made up of 13 amino acids. CDR3 in DNA: TGCAGTGCTATGGTCCCGGGGGCAGAGGCCCAGTACTTC. Translating it yields CSAMVPGAEAQYF.

The CDR3 nucleotides read TGTGCCAGCAGTTTTCTGGGGGTCACTGAAGCTTTCTTT. It is translated as CASSFLGVTEAFF. The chain is built from TRBV27 and TRBJ1-1; TRBD1 might be the D (5 bases). The CDR3 runs to 13 residues. Trimming left V 3 bases short and J 4 bases short, with 9 bases between. CDR1 and CDR2 from the germline V gene are MNHEY and SMNVEV (reference sequence).

The chain has TRBV4-3 and TRBJ2-5; 9 bases map to TRBD2. The length of the CDR3 is 18 residues. With 0 bases clipped from V and 11 bases from J, the junction kept 19 bases outside the gene matches. Per the germline V gene, CDR1 is LGHNA and CDR2 is YSLEER. CDR3 sequence reads: CASSQDRSGGPLYNEQYF. The DNA for the CDR3 is TGCGCCAGCAGCCAAGATCGCAGCGGGGGGCCACTTTACAATGAGCAGTACTTC.

This rearrangement joins TRBV5-1 to TRBJ1-3; no reliable D call. CDR1 is SGHRS and CDR2 is YFSETQ in the germline V gene. V was clipped by 0 bases and J by 4 bases, with 17 bases between them. This CDR3 region has 17 residues. The CDR3 is CASSLDPWGSSGNTIYF. CDR3 DNA: TGCGCCAGCAGCTTGGATCCGTGGGGAAGTAGCGGAAACACCATATATTTT.

The genes are TRBV12-3 or TRBV12-4 and TRBJ1-5; 9 nucleotides agree with TRBD1. The CDR3 runs 14 residues. The V gene end was trimmed by 5 bases and the J gene end by 6 bases; junction bases not matched to a gene: 5. The CDR3 region is CASSGGQGFQPQHF. CDR3 nucleotide sequence: TGTGCCAGCAGTGGGGGACAGGGATTTCAGCCCCAGCATTTT.